The clone carrying this TCR beta chain was seen a few times. This sample was included in a study of technical replicates of blood from several donors. V shed 8 bases and J shed 4 bases, with 9 bases lying between them. The germline V gene encodes CDR1 SGHAT and CDR2 FQDESV (reference sequence). This CDR3 spans 12 amino acids. TCRdb's table, derived via immunoSEQ multiplex PCR, lists solely in-frame clones and lacks some. The repertoire holds about 88,000 clones, with 92% as singletons. Sequencing was done on a sample of T cells isolated from PBMCs. This sequence was found in a human donor in good health. The V call is TRBV11-1, the J call TRBJ2-1; D possibly corresponds to TRBD1 (6 bases). The CDR3 DNA is TGTGCCAGCGGGGGACATTACAATGAGCAGTTCTTC. Translating gives CASGGHYNEQFF.